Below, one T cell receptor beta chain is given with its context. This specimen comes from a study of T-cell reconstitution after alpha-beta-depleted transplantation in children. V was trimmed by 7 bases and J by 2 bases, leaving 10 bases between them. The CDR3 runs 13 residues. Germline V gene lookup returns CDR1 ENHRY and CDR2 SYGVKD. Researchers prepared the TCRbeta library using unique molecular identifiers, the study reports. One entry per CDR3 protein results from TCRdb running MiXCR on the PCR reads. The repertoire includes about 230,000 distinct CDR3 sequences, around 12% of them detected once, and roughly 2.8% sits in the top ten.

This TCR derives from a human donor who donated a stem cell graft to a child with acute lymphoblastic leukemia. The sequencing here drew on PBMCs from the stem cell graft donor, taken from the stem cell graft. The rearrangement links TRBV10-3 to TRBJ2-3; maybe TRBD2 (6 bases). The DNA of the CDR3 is TGTGCCATCAAGATGCGGGACACAGATACGCAGTATTTT. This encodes CAIKMRDTDTQYF.